This TCR beta chain was captured in a study of T cells in Graves' hyperthyroidism and ophthalmopathy. The length of the CDR3 is 15 residues. Germline CDR1 LNHDA, CDR2 SQIVND (reference sequence). V was cut by 8 bases and J by 0 bases, with 13 bases left in between. Graves' hyperthyroidism qualified as stable when ophthalmopathy did not progress within 18 months. TCR beta CDR3 sequences were amplified from RNA transcripts. First-round RT-PCR of the TCR CDR3 relied on the HTBI primer set. TCRdb reprocessed the multiplex PCR reads with MiXCR, giving one entry per CDR3 protein. Of about 26,000 distinct CDR3 sequences in the sample, roughly 45% are singletons; the top ten hold about 9.4%. To note about this clonotype: The antigen remains undetermined.

Notes on the study in general: Ophthalmopathy prediction by the model preceded onset by a median roughly 6 months.

This chain connects TRBV19 to TRBJ1-4; tentatively, D is TRBD1 (5 bases). What was sequenced was blood. The TCR sequence derives from a woman between 25 and 40 years old with Graves' hyperthyroidism. The CDR3 protein is CASGERQSTNEKLFF. CDR3 in DNA: TGTGCCAGTGGGGAGAGACAGTCAACTAATGAAAAACTGTTTTTT.